This passage covers 19 T cell receptor beta chains from one sample sequenced in a study of T cells in women clearing cervical HPV infection. Assay: immunoSEQ multiplex PCR; the TCRdb copy retains only in-frame clones and omits some. Its table records around 30,000 clones. Sequencing input: blood buffy coat. These receptors were collected from a woman aged 18 to 75 with a cervical HPV16 infection that either progressed to CIN3+ or cleared (not recorded which).

For this clone: The read ends 3 residues shy of where the CDR3 ends; the end is completed using the germline J gene. This chain uses TRBV11-1 with TRBJ2-7; possibly TRBD1 for D (6 bases). Trimming stripped 5 bases from V and 5 bases from J, with 19 bases between. The CDR3 consists of 15 residues. The germline CDR1 and CDR2 sequences are SGHAT and FQDESV (reference sequence). The CDR3 loop is CASSPRQDLRDEQYF. Incomplete CDR3 DNA: TGTGCCAGCAGCCCCAGACAGGACCTCCGGGACGAG.

With regard to this clone: The read is 3 residues too short to cover the CDR3 end, so that end is filled in from the germline J gene. The genes are TRBV4-1 and TRBJ2-7; 8 bases agree with TRBD1. V lost 5 bases and J lost 4; bases outside the gene matches: 13. The CDR3 sequence is 16 residues long. Germline lookup yields CDR1 MGHRA and CDR2 YSYEKL. The CDR3 loop is CASSYQTGASLYEQYF. CDR3 DNA, as far as it was read: TGCGCCAGCAGCTACCAGACAGGGGCAAGCCTTTACGAG.

Comment on this clone: The missing CDR3 end, 3 residues past where the read stops, is filled in from the germline J gene. The same CDR3 also results from other DNA sequences found in this sample. The chain couples TRBV7-8 to TRBJ2-7; TRBD2 agrees at 9 bases. Germline assignment: CDR1 SGHVS and CDR2 FQNEAQ. V gave up 6 bases and J gave up 0 bases; unmatched junction bases: 9. This CDR3 comprises 16 residues. CDR3 bases read: TGTGCCAGCAGTCAGACCGGACTAGCGCCCTCCTACGAG. Translation: CASSQTGLAPSYE. The full CDR3 sequence reads CASSQTGLAPSYEQYF.

With regard to this clone: The read comes to an end 3 residues before the CDR3 does, leaving the germline J gene to fill in the end. V usage is TRBV6-1 and J usage is TRBJ2-1; 10 nucleotides align to TRBD1. The CDR3 covers 14 residues. Trimming took 4 bases from V and 7 from J; bases not matched to a gene: 4. Germline CDR1 is MNHNS and CDR2 is SASEGT. The CDR3: CASSGTGGYNEQFF. The CDR3 bases that were read are TGTGCCAGCAGTGGGACAGGGGGGTATAATGAG.

About this clone: The read ends 3 residues shy of where the CDR3 ends; the end is completed using the germline J gene. J is TRBJ2-4 and V is TRBV19; a possible D gene is TRBD1 (5 bases). The CDR3 length is 11 residues. Germline V CDR1 and CDR2: LNHDA, SQIVND (reference sequence). The covered CDR3 bases are TGTGCCAGTAGTTGGGGCTATGGT. Encoded protein: CASSWGYG. In full, the CDR3 reads CASSWGYGQYF.

Concerning this clone: The CDR3 goes on 3 residues after the read ends, and that part is filled in from the germline J gene. The chain joins TRBV5-1 to TRBJ1-4; D unclear. The CDR3 is 13 residues long. Trimming pared 5 bases from V and 5 bases from J, leaving 10 bases between. The germline V gene encodes CDR1 SGHRS and CDR2 YFSETQ. The CDR3 loop reads CASRLTGNEKLFF. The CDR3 DNA, read in part, is TGCGCCAGCAGGTTAACGGGGAATGAAAAA.

Note on this clone: The CDR3 end lies 3 residues beyond the end of the read and is filled in from the germline J gene. The chain has TRBV7-2 and TRBJ2-3, with no clear D. The V end was cut by 1 base, the J end by 4 bases, with 9 bases between. Germline V gene sequence: CDR1 SGHTA, CDR2 FQGNSA. The CDR3 consists of 14 residues. Partial CDR3 DNA: TGTGCCAGCAGCTTAGGGCTAGTGCCAGATACG. This codes for CASSLGLVPDT. The whole CDR3 protein reads CASSLGLVPDTQYF.

Regarding this clone: The read ends 3 residues early relative to the CDR3; the germline J gene fills the gap. The chain carries TRBV10-3 and TRBJ2-2; possibly TRBD1 for D (6 bases). This CDR3 spans 14 amino acids. V gave up 2 bases and J gave up 3 bases, with 7 bases separating them. Germline V lookup: CDR1 ENHRY, CDR2 SYGVKD. This CDR3 reads CAISEGGYTGELFF. The CDR3 bases that were read are TGTGCCATCAGTGAGGGGGGCTACACCGGGGAG.

Concerning this clone itself: The sequenced fragment ends 3 residues before the CDR3 boundary, so the rest is inferred from the germline J gene. The chain joins TRBV2 to TRBJ2-3; 12 bases are a match to TRBD2. The germline V gene encodes CDR1 SNHLY and CDR2 FYNNEI. Losses at the gene ends were 6 bases for V and 2 bases for J; bases not matched to a gene: 6. CDR3 length: 16 amino acids. The CDR3 protein is CASRITSGGLTDTQYF. The CDR3 DNA, read in part, is TGTGCCAGCAGGATCACTAGCGGGGGGCTCACAGATACG.

Concerning this clone itself: The CDR3 end is not reached by the read, which stops 3 residues before it; the germline J gene fills it in. The V gene is TRBV12-3 or TRBV12-4, the J gene TRBJ1-5; 8 bases align to TRBD1. Unmatched junction bases numbered 0, after V lost 1 base and J lost 7 bases. The CDR3 sequence is 13 residues long. The CDR3 bases that were read are TGTGCCAGCAGTTTAGGACAGGGGCAGCCC. It encodes CASSLGQGQP. The whole CDR3 region reads CASSLGQGQPQHF.

The sequenced CDR3 bases are TGTGCCAGCAGTTTACAGGAAGAGACC. Protein sequence: CASSLQEET. The CDR3 as a whole reads CASSLQEETQYF. The J gene is TRBJ2-5, the V gene TRBV28, with D unclear. Read data end 3 residues before the CDR3 end; the end is taken from the germline J gene. With 2 bases removed from V and 3 bases from J, the gap between germline ends came to 4 bases. The germline gives CDR1 MDHEN, CDR2 SYDVKM. CDR3 size: 12 residues.

A remark on this clone: The read halts 3 residues ahead of the CDR3 end, with the missing end drawn from the germline J gene. This chain connects TRBV5-1 to TRBJ1-2; a possible D gene is TRBD1 (6 bases). Germline CDR1 and CDR2: SGHRS and YFSETQ. The CDR3 spans 15 residues. V lost 3 bases, J lost 0 bases, and 12 bases lay in between. This chain's CDR3 is CASSSLQGTNYGYTF. The sequenced part of the CDR3 DNA is TGCGCCAGCAGCTCATTACAGGGAACTAACTATGGC.

Regarding this clone: The CDR3 goes on 3 residues after the read ends, and that part is filled in from the germline J gene. The rearrangement links TRBV12-5 to TRBJ1-1; 7 bases are shared with TRBD1. CDR1 is LGHNT and CDR2 is FRNRAP in the germline V gene. CDR3 length equals 14 residues. With V trimmed by 8 bases and J by 1 base, 7 bases remained unmatched. The part of the CDR3 DNA that was read is TGTGCTAGTACTACAGGGGTTGCGAACACTGAA. Its protein is CASTTGVANTE. The CDR3 reads in full as CASTTGVANTEAFF.

As to this clone: The read terminates 3 residues ahead of where the CDR3 ends, so the germline J gene completes it. This chain joins TRBV7-9 and TRBJ1-2; no firm D call. This CDR3 region has 12 residues. Germline V gene lookup returns CDR1 SEHNR and CDR2 FQNEAQ (reference sequence). This CDR3 is CASSQSKYDYTF. The covered CDR3 bases are TGTGCCAGCAGCCAGAGTAAGTACGAC.

In the case of this clone: The CDR3 end is not reached by the read, which stops 3 residues before it; the germline J gene fills it in. The rearrangement links TRBV5-6 to TRBJ1-3; D is unresolved. The CDR3 contains 15 residues. Trimming cost V 4 bases and J 0 bases, with 11 bases left between them. Germline values: CDR1 SGHDT, CDR2 YYEEEE. CDR3 loop: CASSLAGVSGNTIYF. CDR3 DNA (partial): TGTGCCAGCAGCCTTGCCGGGGTCTCTGGAAACACC.

As for this clone: The read comes to an end 3 residues before the CDR3 does, leaving the germline J gene to fill in the end. V and J are TRBV2 and TRBJ2-3; 7 bases align to TRBD1. This CDR3 region has 12 residues. With V trimmed by 9 bases and J by 7 bases, 7 bases remained unmatched. CDR1 SNHLY and CDR2 FYNNEI come from the germline V gene. The chain's CDR3 is CASGQATNTQYF. Partial CDR3 DNA: TGTGCCAGTGGACAGGCAACTAATACG.

About this clone itself: Read sequence stops 3 residues before the CDR3 end, and the germline J gene provides the missing end. The V call is TRBV6-1, the J call TRBJ1-1, with a possible D match to TRBD1 (6 bases). The length of the CDR3 is 14 residues. Germline loops: CDR1 MNHNS, CDR2 SASEGT. V was clipped by 0 bases and J by 5 bases, with 10 bases between them. The DNA read from the CDR3 is TGTGCCAGCAGTGAAGCGAGGCAGGGGACTGAA. Protein: CASSEARQGTE. The whole CDR3 protein reads CASSEARQGTEAFF.

Of note for this clone: The read is 3 residues too short to cover the CDR3 end, so that end is filled in from the germline J gene. The genes are TRBV30 and TRBJ1-3; D not certain. Germline CDR1 is GTSNPN and CDR2 is SVGIG (reference sequence). The CDR3 has 15 residues. Trimming took 0 bases from V and 4 from J, leaving 13 bases between them. The DNA read from the CDR3 is TGTGCCTGGAGTGTATTAGACACCCCGGGAAACACC. Translating gives CAWSVLDTPGNT. The full CDR3 protein reads CAWSVLDTPGNTIYF. Variable domain in full (rest from reference TRBV30 and TRBJ1-3): SQTIHQWPATLVQPVGSPLSLECTVEGTSNPNLYWYRQAAGRGLQLLFYSVGIGQISSEVPQNLSASRPQDRQFILSSKKLLLSDSGFYLCAWSVLDTPGNTIYFGEGSWLTVV.

A word on this clone: The read finishes 3 residues shy of the CDR3 end, and the germline J gene is used to complete it. The chain is built from TRBV20-1 and TRBJ2-3; 11 positions agree with TRBD2. V dropped 2 bases and J dropped 0; count of bases not matched to a gene: 4. The germline V gene encodes CDR1 DFQATT and CDR2 SNEGSKA (reference sequence). This CDR3 spans 16 amino acids. CDR3 region: CSARPSGRTSTDTQYF. The DNA read from the CDR3 is TGCAGTGCTAGACCTAGCGGGAGGACTAGCACAGATACG.